This T cell receptor beta chain was observed in a study of cytomegalovirus exposure and HLA in healthy donors. Whole-study results and caveats: A list of 150 to 200 TCR beta chains associated with cytomegalovirus was given. In a later analysis, a missense DCLRE1C variant was linked to TCR beta V- and J-gene trimming.

It was with 60 Vbeta and 13 Jbeta primers that the PCR ran. Methods used by the authors: Per a later analysis, the number of unique TCR beta chains was about 80 million, of which around 9.9 million were shared. Sequenced by immunoSEQ multiplex PCR; TCRdb stores in-frame clones only, minus some. V, J and clone size were drawn from that table, and D and trimming were deduced from the DNA. The sample contains around 120,000 clones, roughly 80% of which appear only once. Regarding this clone: Its target is unknown.

The sample taken for sequencing was PBMCs. This TCR was recovered from a man in his 60s in good health and CMV-seropositive.

The CDR3 is CASSDWSGGWNTEAFF. In DNA, the CDR3 is TGTGCCAGCAGTGACTGGTCGGGAGGGTGGAACACTGAAGCTTTCTTT. The chain employs TRBV6-4 and TRBJ1-1; D is unresolved. Germline CDR1 is MRHNA and CDR2 is SNTAGT. The CDR3 is 16 amino acids. The V end was cut by 1 base, the J end by 1 base, with 13 bases between.